This T cell receptor (beta chain) was sequenced for a study of T cell repertoires in cytomegalovirus infection. The wider study: Use of recently identified HLA-C-restricted and well-studied HLA-B-restricted CMV epitopes was part of the study. Based on public TCR beta signatures, there were indications of CMV infection and of a matching HLA type.

This clonotype is a singleton in its sample. Its antigen remains unidentified. TCRdb re-analysed the reads in MiXCR, keeping a single row per CDR3 protein. The top ten clones hold around 50% of a sample with 150,000 or so distinct CDR3 sequences, more than 30% of them seen once. The CDR3 extends over 13 amino acids. From germline, CDR1 is DFQATT and CDR2 SNEGSKA (reference sequence). V was cut by 5 bases and J by 2 bases, with 10 bases left in between. Study observations and caveats: Dominating the ex vivo response were HLA-C-restricted CMV-specific TCR beta clonotypes. The cumulative frequency of public TCR beta families identified carriers of CMV plus the relevant HLA.

The starting material was CD8+ T cells from cultured PBMCs, obtained from culture after CMV antigen stimulation. The receptor was derived from a human donor in good health (CMV status not recorded). Some clones in this sample may be carry-over from other donors' samples. V and J are TRBV20-1 and TRBJ2-1, with D hard to call. The CDR3 DNA is TGCAGTGCTCACGCTCCTACCTACAATGAGCAGTTCTTC. Its protein is CSAHAPTYNEQFF.